A selection of T cell receptor beta chains follows, all from one sample in a study of blood T cells in healthy people across ages. One entry per CDR3 protein results from TCRdb running MiXCR on the 5' RACE reads. Of 1.2 million to 1.5 million distinct CDR3 sequences listed, approximately 40% were seen once; the top ten hold roughly 7.7%. Material: blood. The receptors shown here come from a woman aged 18-29 years in good health. CDR3s include the opening cysteine and the closing phenylalanine or tryptophan. Fields, in order: CDR3 length, clone size, J gene, D gene, V gene, CDR3 DNA, CDR3 protein. A D gene is named only where the DNA matches it firmly. Clone size is not always given. Where it is, it says once, few, many or a class for expanded clones.

length: 14
size: few
J: TRBJ2-5
D: .
V: TRBV7-2
DNA: TGTGCCAGCAGCCCACTTGTGTACCAAGAGACCCAGTACTTC
CDR3: CASSPLVYQETQYF

length: 14
size: .
J: TRBJ1-5
D: .
V: TRBV5-1
DNA: TGCGCCAGCAGCTTGGACGGGGGGTATCAGCCCCAGCATTTT
CDR3: CASSLDGGYQPQHF

length: 15
size: .
J: TRBJ2-7
D: .
V: TRBV11-2
DNA: TGTGCCAGCAGCAGACTAGTTGACCGGTCCTACGAGCAGTACTTC
CDR3: CASSRLVDRSYEQYF

length: 15
size: .
J: TRBJ2-1
D: .
V: TRBV5-1
DNA: TGCGCCAGCAGCTTGGTGCGGGGCGAGGACAATGAGCAGTTCTTC
CDR3: CASSLVRGEDNEQFF

length: 16
size: few
J: TRBJ2-6
D: .
V: TRBV28
DNA: TGTGCCAGCAGTTTACGGGAAAGTTCTGGGGCCAACGTCCTGACTTTC
CDR3: CASSLRESSGANVLTF

length: 16
size: few
J: TRBJ2-7
D: TRBD1
V: TRBV7-2
DNA: TGTGCCAGCAGCCCGGGTGGGCCAGGGGGCTATTACGAGCAGTACTTC
CDR3: CASSPGGPGGYYEQYF

length: 12
size: .
J: TRBJ2-5
D: TRBD1
V: TRBV20-1
DNA: TGCAGTGCTGACAGGGGCTACAATGAGCAGTACTTC
CDR3: CSADRGYNEQYF

length: 14
size: .
J: TRBJ2-1
D: .
V: TRBV20-1
DNA: TGCAGTGCCCGCCGGGCCTCGGCTGTGAATGAGCAGTTCTTC
CDR3: CSARRASAVNEQFF

length: 15
size: .
J: TRBJ1-1
D: TRBD1
V: TRBV27
DNA: TGTGCCAGCAGTCACGACAGGGGGCTGAACACTGAAGCTTTCTTT
CDR3: CASSHDRGLNTEAFF

length: 15
size: few
J: TRBJ2-1
D: TRBD2
V: TRBV20-1
DNA: TGCAGTGCTGCGAAAGCGGGAAGCTCCTACAATGAGCAGTTCTTC
CDR3: CSAAKAGSSYNEQFF

length: 13
size: .
J: TRBJ2-7
D: TRBD1
V: TRBV28
DNA: TGTGCCAGCTTACAGGGGGCTATGTACGAGCAGTACTTC
CDR3: CASLQGAMYEQYF

length: 16
size: .
J: TRBJ2-7
D: .
V: TRBV15
DNA: TGTGCCACCAGCAGAGATACTGCGGCTAGCTCCTACGAGCAGTACTTC
CDR3: CATSRDTAASSYEQYF

length: 14
size: .
J: TRBJ2-7
D: .
V: TRBV10-3
DNA: TGTGCCATCAGTGAAAATGGGGGTGGAGACGAGCAGTACTTC
CDR3: CAISENGGGDEQYF

length: 11
size: .
J: TRBJ2-5
D: .
V: TRBV12-3/TRBV12-4
DNA: TGTGCCACCACATGGGGTCGAGGGTTGTACTTC
CDR3: CATTWGRGLYF

length: 11
size: few
J: TRBJ2-7
D: .
V: TRBV30
DNA: TGTGCCTGGATTTTAGGGAACGAGCAGTACTTC
CDR3: CAWILGNEQYF

length: 19
size: few
J: TRBJ2-5
D: TRBD2
V: TRBV4-2
DNA: TGTGCCAGCAGCCAAGATTGGGGTTCGGCTAGCGGGGGGTTTGAGACCCAGTACTTC
CDR3: CASSQDWGSASGGFETQYF